This is a list of T cell receptor beta chains from one sample in a study of T cell repertoires in cytomegalovirus infection. These receptors' targets are unknown. TCRdb re-called the reads through MiXCR, storing one row per CDR3 protein. The sample includes about 110,000 distinct CDR3 sequences, about 30% of them seen just once. The sequencing used CD8+ T cells from cultured PBMCs, collected from culture after CMV antigen stimulation. The receptors originated from a human donor in good health (CMV status not recorded). Some clones in this sample may be carry-over from other donors' samples. The CDR3 runs from the conserved cysteine through the conserved F or W. D genes are given only for firm matches. The size field is filled for only some rows; it gives once, few, many or a size class.

J,V,size,D,DNA,CDR3
TRBJ2-3,TRBV7-6,few,NA,TGTGCCAGCAGCTTACTGGTCTCCACAGATACGCAGTATTTT,CASSLLVSTDTQYF
TRBJ2-4,TRBV10-2,NA,NA,TGCGCCAGCAGGGGGGATAGCGCGAACATTCAGTACTTC,CASRGDSANIQYF
TRBJ1-3,TRBV6-6,NA,NA,TGTGCCAGCTCCCATGTGGAGCGGAGCTCTGGAAACACCATATATTTT,CASSHVERSSGNTIYF
TRBJ2-1,TRBV12-3/TRBV12-4,NA,TRBD2,TGTGCCAGCAGTTTAATGGGACTAGCGGGGGGGTACGAGCAGTTCTTC,CASSLMGLAGGYEQFF
TRBJ2-7,TRBV11-3,many,NA,TGTGCCAGCAGCCCAGGAACAGGGAACAACGAGCAGTACTTC,CASSPGTGNNEQYF
TRBJ2-1,TRBV27,NA,TRBD2,TGTGCCAGCAGCCCGGGACTAGGTTACAATGAGCAGTTCTTC,CASSPGLGYNEQFF
TRBJ2-1,TRBV7-8,many,NA,TGTGCCAGCAGCGAAATAGCCAGGCCTAATGAGCAGTTCTTC,CASSEIARPNEQFF
TRBJ1-2,TRBV27,few,TRBD1,TGTGCCAGCAGGACACAGGGGGCAAACTATGGCTACACCTTC,CASRTQGANYGYTF
TRBJ2-1,TRBV7-3,many,TRBD2,TGTGCCAGCAGCTCCCGACTAGCGGGGGGTGAGCAGTTCTTC,CASSSRLAGGEQFF
TRBJ2-2,TRBV4-1,NA,TRBD2,TGCGCCAGCAGCCAAGTGGCAGCGGGGGGTGCCGGGGAGCTGTTTTTT,CASSQVAAGGAGELFF
TRBJ2-1,TRBV6-5,NA,NA,TGTGCCAGCAGTACCTCTTTGGGCTCCTACCATGAGCAGTTCTTC,CASSTSLGSYHEQFF
TRBJ1-2,TRBV6-1,NA,NA,TGTGCCAGCAGTTCGTCCGGCTACACCTTC,CASSSSGYTF
TRBJ2-1,TRBV5-4,few,TRBD2,TGTGCCAGCAGCTTACCGGGACTAGCGGACTACAATGAGCAGTTCTTC,CASSLPGLADYNEQFF
TRBJ2-5,TRBV9,few,NA,TGTGCCAGCAGCCCCCCGGGGGGCCCCGAGACCCAGTACTTC,CASSPPGGPETQYF
TRBJ2-4,TRBV20-1,few,NA,TGCAGTGCTAGCACCAGCATAGCCAAAAACATTCAGTACTTC,CSASTSIAKNIQYF
TRBJ2-3,TRBV28,NA,NA,TGTGCCAGCCGTACCCCGGGGGGCACAGATACGCAGTATTTT,CASRTPGGTDTQYF
TRBJ1-1,TRBV6-1,many,NA,TGTGCCAGCAGGCAAAAAGGAGGGACGAACACTGAAGCTTTCTTT,CASRQKGGTNTEAFF
TRBJ2-1,TRBV7-8,many,TRBD2,TGTGCCAGCAGCTCTAGCGGGGGGGCCGGGGATGAGCAGTTCTTC,CASSSSGGAGDEQFF
TRBJ1-6,TRBV2,NA,NA,TGTGCCAGCAGTGAAGCCAATCCCCTTAATTCACCCCTCCACTTT,CASSEANPLNSPLHF
TRBJ1-1,TRBV12-3/TRBV12-4,many,NA,TGTGCCAGCAGCGAACGGCCCATGAACACTGAAGCTTTCTTT,CASSERPMNTEAFF
TRBJ1-2,TRBV11-2,NA,NA,TGTGCCAGCAGCTTGCAGGGATTGGGGTATGGCTACACCTTC,CASSLQGLGYGYTF
TRBJ2-7,TRBV20-1,NA,NA,TGCAGTGCTAGACCTCTAGAGGGGGGATCCTACGAGCAGTACTTC,CSARPLEGGSYEQYF
TRBJ1-1,TRBV2,NA,NA,TGTGCCAGCAGGAGGTGGCAGGGTGAAGCTTTCTTT,CASRRWQGEAFF
TRBJ1-2,TRBV6-2/TRBV6-3,many,NA,TGTGCCCAGAGGGGGACCGCTCTAAGGGGCTACACCTTC,CAQRGTALRGYTF
TRBJ2-7,TRBV2,NA,NA,TGTGCCAGCAGAAACATCCGGGGGCAGACCTACGAGCAGTACTTC,CASRNIRGQTYEQYF
TRBJ2-3,TRBV19,many,NA,TGTGCCAGTAACCCCGGGACCCGTGGCACAGATACGCAGTATTTT,CASNPGTRGTDTQYF
TRBJ2-3,TRBV29-1,NA,TRBD2,TGCAGCGGGTGGGGCCCTAGCGGGGGGGCAGATACGCAGTATTTT,CSGWGPSGGADTQYF
TRBJ1-1,TRBV19,NA,NA,TGTGCCAGTAGTGTTCGACAGTTCTCGAACACTGAAGCTTTCTTT,CASSVRQFSNTEAFF
TRBJ2-1,TRBV28,many,TRBD2,TGTGCCAGCAGTCTAGCGGGGGATTACAATGAGCAGTTCTTC,CASSLAGDYNEQFF
TRBJ2-7,TRBV19,NA,TRBD1,TGTGCCAGTAGTCCCGGACAGGGTTGGGACGAGCAGTACTTC,CASSPGQGWDEQYF
TRBJ2-2,TRBV19,few,TRBD1,TGTGCCACCACCGGACAGGGTGGAACCGGGGAGCTGTTTTTT,CATTGQGGTGELFF
TRBJ1-1,TRBV5-1,NA,NA,TGCGCCAGCAGCTTGGTGACCGGGCGAGGGGGCACTGAAGCTTTCTTT,CASSLVTGRGGTEAFF
TRBJ2-3,TRBV12-3/TRBV12-4,few,NA,TGTGCCAGCAGTTTAGGGGTTCTAGCTAGTGATACGCAGTATTTT,CASSLGVLASDTQYF
TRBJ1-3,TRBV6-1,NA,NA,TGTGCCAGCACAACCGAGAGGGTCCCTGGAAACACCATATATTTT,CASTTERVPGNTIYF
TRBJ1-2,TRBV12-3/TRBV12-4,NA,NA,TGTGCCAGCAGTTTAGACGGGGCCCTATACTATGGCTACACCTTC,CASSLDGALYYGYTF
TRBJ1-1,TRBV12-3/TRBV12-4,many,NA,TGTGCCAGCAGTCCCTCAATAAACTTGATGAACACTGAAGCTTTCTTT,CASSPSINLMNTEAFF
TRBJ1-4,TRBV7-2,many,NA,TGTGCCAGCAGCTTAGATAGCCGGGGGTCTAATGAAAAACTGTTTTTT,CASSLDSRGSNEKLFF
TRBJ2-7,TRBV27,NA,TRBD2,TGTGCCAGTAGGCCCGCGAGCGGGGGGTTGTCCTACGAGCAGTACTTC,CASRPASGGLSYEQYF
TRBJ2-3,TRBV27,many,NA,TGTGCCAGCAGAGGCCTGTATGGGGCAGATACGCAGTATTTT,CASRGLYGADTQYF
TRBJ1-1,TRBV6-6,NA,NA,TGTGCCAGCACCCTATATCGACAGTTGGGCACTGAAGCTTTCTTT,CASTLYRQLGTEAFF
TRBJ2-1,TRBV24-1,few,TRBD1,TGTGCCACCAGTCCTGGGACAGGGGACTTGAGAGCGACCTACAATGAGCAGTTCTTC,CATSPGTGDLRATYNEQFF
TRBJ2-7,TRBV28,few,TRBD2,TGTGCCAGCAGCCCCAGCGGGGGTACTGATGAGCAGTACTTC,CASSPSGGTDEQYF
TRBJ1-1,TRBV25-1,few,NA,TGTGCCAGCAGTGAATCGAGGGAACGGACTGAAGCTTTCTTT,CASSESRERTEAFF
TRBJ2-2,TRBV27,NA,NA,TGTGCCAGCAGTTTAACCCAATACCCAACCGGGGAGCTGTTTTTT,CASSLTQYPTGELFF
TRBJ1-2,TRBV7-9,few,NA,TGTGCCAGCAGCTCCCCCGGCTATGGCTACACCTTC,CASSSPGYGYTF
TRBJ1-1,TRBV7-6,many,TRBD1,TGTGCCAGCAGAACCTCGGACAGGGACACTGAAGCTTTCTTT,CASRTSDRDTEAFF
TRBJ2-7,TRBV7-2,many,NA,TGTGCCAGCAGTTACGACAGAAGCTTCTACGAGCAGTACTTC,CASSYDRSFYEQYF
TRBJ1-5,TRBV28,many,NA,TGTGCCAGCAGGAACCCAACGGGGGAGCCCCAGCATTTT,CASRNPTGEPQHF
TRBJ2-7,TRBV5-1,few,NA,TGCGCCAGCAGCTCACACGGCAGCGGAAGCTCCTACGAGCAGTACTTC,CASSSHGSGSSYEQYF
TRBJ1-4,TRBV7-6,NA,NA,TGTGCCAGCAGCTTAGCCGGCGGACCCGGGGAAAAACTGTTTTTT,CASSLAGGPGEKLFF
TRBJ2-1,TRBV7-6,few,NA,TGTGCCAGCAGCTCCAGTAGCGGAGCCTACAATGAGCAGTTCTTC,CASSSSSGAYNEQFF
TRBJ1-1,TRBV7-6,NA,TRBD1,TGTGCCAGCAGCAAGACAGGGGGCGAGTACACTGAAGCTTTCTTT,CASSKTGGEYTEAFF